This TCR beta chain was found in a study of breast tumors, draining lymph nodes, adjacent tissues. TCRdb redid the calling of the multiplex PCR reads with MiXCR, one entry per CDR3 protein. The sample has more than 5,500 distinct CDR3 sequences; around 46% are singletons. Whole-study results and caveats: Tumors had less TCR diversity than lymph nodes, more than nontumor tissue.

Within the sample, this clonotype is large. What it binds is not known. The CDR3 is made up of 15 amino acids. Germline values: CDR1 DFQATT, CDR2 SNEGSKA (reference sequence). The V end was cut by 0 bases, the J end by 0 bases, with 9 bases between. Sequencing was performed on tumor-adjacent breast tissue. This clonotype was sampled from a female donor with breast cancer. Some clones in this sample may be carry-over from other donors' samples. The chain has TRBV20-1 and TRBJ1-3; D is undetermined. The CDR3 reads CSARDELNSGNTIYF. Written as DNA, the CDR3 is TGCAGTGCTAGAGATGAACTGAACTCTGGAAACACCATATATTTT.